This is a list of T cell receptor beta chains from one sample in a study of blood T cells in healthy people across ages. Each CDR3 protein is one row after TCRdb ran MiXCR on the 5' RACE reads. The sample records approximately 880,000 distinct CDR3 sequences, about 48% being singletons. The specimen sequenced was blood. The receptors stem from a man aged 25-40 years in good health. CDR3s leave out the opening cysteine and the closing phenylalanine or tryptophan. The D gene is left open where the match is weak.

D gene	V gene	CDR3 protein
-	TRBV4-2	ASSPWSDGTSYNEQY
TRBD2	TRBV9	ASSAGTSGGNEQF
TRBD1	TRBV4-3	ASSQNPGTGSRPY
TRBD1	TRBV24-1	ATSGTGQNIQY
-	TRBV11-1	ASSLDSSQNIQY
-	TRBV25-1	ASSERRGANEKLF
-	TRBV28	ASTKGGTRQTQY
TRBD2	TRBV6-5	ASSLAGGRGDTQY
-	TRBV2	ASSGRDNQPQH
TRBD1	TRBV29-1	SVPRDRGYGYT
-	TRBV7-2	ASSLGGLSKETQY
-	TRBV6-1	ASRKEEGYGYT
-	TRBV7-2	ASSLGLQGGMNTEAF
TRBD2	TRBV14	ATGRGGPNEQF
-	TRBV4-2	ASSQDVQGGETQY
TRBD2	TRBV6-1	ASTPRGLAGVMTSTDTQY
-	TRBV29-1	SVLTGGRIYNEQF
-	TRBV19	ASSIVQGQPYEQY
-	TRBV7-2	ASSLYPGDTDTQY
-	TRBV27	ASSSRAGDNQPQH
TRBD1	TRBV5-5	ASSARGTNQPQH
TRBD2	TRBV5-5	ASSFPGLATDTQY
TRBD1	TRBV29-1	SVDRDRGTDTQY